These 6 T cell receptor beta chains came from one sample sequenced in a study of blood T cell repertoires in COVID-19. The data were produced by immunoSEQ multiplex PCR, yet TCRdb's version contains in-frame clones alone and is incomplete. The sample yields under 150,000 clones, 70% to 80% seen once. Sequenced material: peripheral blood. These receptors were collected from a human donor in a cohort sampled during active COVID-19.

The chain employs TRBV24-1 and TRBJ2-7, with TRBD2 matching 7 bases. With 9 bases clipped from V and 1 base from J, the junction kept 17 bases outside the gene matches. The CDR3 runs 17 residues. Germline CDR1 and CDR2: KGHDR and SFDVKD. The CDR3 nucleotides read TGTGCCACCGAAGGGGTCCCCATCTGGGGGGGTTCCTACGAGCAGTACTTC. Protein: CATEGVPIWGGSYEQYF.

This clone showed up just once. The V and J genes are TRBV19 and TRBJ1-2; TRBD1 agrees at 10 bases. The CDR3 is 15 amino acids. V shed 5 bases and J 7 bases; nucleotides not matched to a gene: 10. Germline-derived CDR1 and CDR2 are LNHDA and SQIVND (reference sequence). CDR3 in amino acids: CASSVRQGARSGYTF. The DNA for the CDR3 is TGTGCCAGTAGTGTCAGACAGGGGGCGCGAAGTGGCTACACCTTC.

This rearrangement joins TRBV6-5 to TRBJ1-4; D is ambiguous. The CDR3 length is 13 residues. Trimming left V 6 bases short and J 6 bases short, with 11 bases between. Germline V CDR1 and CDR2: MNHEY, SVGAGI. CDR3 residues: CASSYVGDEKLFF. The CDR3 nucleotides are TGTGCCAGCAGCTACGTGGGAGATGAAAAACTGTTTTTT.

This sequence joins TRBV11-2 and TRBJ1-1; D is unresolved. The CDR3 extends over 14 amino acids. Germline V CDR1 and CDR2: SGHAT, FQNNGV. V was trimmed by 5 bases and J by 4 bases, leaving 14 bases between them. CDR3 nucleotides: TGTGCCAGCAGCCCCGGGGAAGCCGCCACTGAAGCTTTCTTT. Protein product: CASSPGEAATEAFF.

J is TRBJ1-2 and V is TRBV9; D is perhaps TRBD1 (5 bases). Trimming took 7 bases from V and 5 from J, leaving 15 bases between them. The CDR3 runs to 13 residues. Germline V gene lookup returns CDR1 SGDLS and CDR2 YYNGEE. This chain's CDR3 is CASEREGLYGYTF. DNA of the CDR3: TGTGCCAGCGAAAGAGAGGGACTATATGGCTACACCTTC.

In its sample, this clone was seen once. V usage is TRBV3-1 (or the pseudogene TRBV3-2) and J usage is TRBJ1-1; 10 bases map to TRBD1. Per the germline V gene, CDR1 is LGHDT and CDR2 is YNNKEL (reference sequence). The CDR3 has 16 amino acids. V shed 3 bases, J shed 1 base, and the junction held 5 bases outside the gene matches. CDR3 sequence: CASSHSWDRGNTEAFF. The CDR3 DNA is TGTGCCAGCAGCCATTCCTGGGACAGGGGGAACACTGAAGCTTTCTTT.